This T cell receptor (beta chain) was retrieved from a study of human T cells and chemical hapten exposure. As for the study in general: Largely, small differences in pooled library volume made per-sample TCR yields vary.

Total RNA was extracted from unfractionated whole blood. J was trimmed by 10 bases and V by 3 bases; bases with no gene match: 9. The CDR3 covers 15 residues. Per the germline V gene, CDR1 is KGHSH and CDR2 is LQKENI. Study-wide points: TCRs whose frequency exceeded 1 in 1000 remained the same following DPC sensitization.

Unique molecular identifiers were affixed to discrete cDNA molecules within the library. TCRdb redid the calling of the 5' RACE reads with MiXCR, one entry per CDR3 protein. The sample shows approximately 140,000 distinct CDR3 sequences, around 4.1% of them seen only once. This clonotype was detected many times. Its antigen is undetermined. The sequence came from a female donor in good health. The chain combines TRBV18 with TRBJ1-4, with TRBD1 identical over 9 bases. The CDR3 loop is CASSPEGQGYGKLFF. CDR3 DNA sequence: TGTGCCAGCTCACCCGAGGGACAGGGATATGGAAAACTGTTTTTT.